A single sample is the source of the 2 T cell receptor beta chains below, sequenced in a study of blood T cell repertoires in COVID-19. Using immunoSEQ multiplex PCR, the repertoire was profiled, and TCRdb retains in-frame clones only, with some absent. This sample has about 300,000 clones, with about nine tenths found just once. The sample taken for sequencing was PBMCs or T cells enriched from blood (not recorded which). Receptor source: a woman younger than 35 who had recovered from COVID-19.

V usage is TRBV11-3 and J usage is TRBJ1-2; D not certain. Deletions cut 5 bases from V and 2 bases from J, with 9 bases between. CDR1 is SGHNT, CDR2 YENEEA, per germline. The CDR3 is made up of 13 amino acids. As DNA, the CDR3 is TGTGCCAGCAGCCCCGGGGTCAACTATGGCTACACCTTC. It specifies CASSPGVNYGYTF.

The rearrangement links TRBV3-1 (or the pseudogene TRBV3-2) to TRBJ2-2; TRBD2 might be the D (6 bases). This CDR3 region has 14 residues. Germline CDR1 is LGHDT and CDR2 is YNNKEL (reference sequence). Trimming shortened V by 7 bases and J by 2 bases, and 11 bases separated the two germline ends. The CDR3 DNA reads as TGTGCCAGCACCCGGGACTCTAACACCGGGGAGCTGTTTTTT. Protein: CASTRDSNTGELFF.